This entry describes one T cell receptor beta chain. Its target is unknown. Since a much larger clone is just one base distant, this may be a read error. No conserved phenylalanine or tryptophan is present at the end of the CDR3, so a read error is the likely explanation. This specimen comes from a study of molecular identifiers for immune sequencing clone quantification. Study results and limitations: Spike-in Jurkat TCR RNA from a single cell reportedly registered among about a million naive cells.

Using 10%, 30% or 50% RNA, naive CD8 libraries were derived from around 20,000 to 990,000 sorted cells. Sorting selected naive CD8 T cells with a CD8+CD4-CCR7+CD45RA+ phenotype. TCRdb redid the calling of the PCR reads with MiXCR, one entry per CDR3 protein. There are 250,000 to 400,000 distinct CDR3 sequences in the sample; over 20% occur only once, and more than 0.8% lies in the top ten. Germline CDR1 is SGHTA and CDR2 is FQGNSA. V lost 3 bases and J lost 0, with 8 bases in between. The CDR3 consists of 14 residues. V and J are TRBV7-2 and TRBJ1-1; no reliable D call. The material sequenced was naive CD8+ T cells from blood, with Jurkat cell RNA spiked in. Stated subset: FACS-sorted CD8+CD4-CCR7+CD45RA+ naive T cells. This TCR was sampled from a human donor in good health. Some libraries in this study had Jurkat cell RNA spiked in. The CDR3 DNA is TGTGCCAGCAGCTTCTTGGACTTGAACACTGAAGCTTTCTCT. Residues: CASSFLDLNTEAFS.